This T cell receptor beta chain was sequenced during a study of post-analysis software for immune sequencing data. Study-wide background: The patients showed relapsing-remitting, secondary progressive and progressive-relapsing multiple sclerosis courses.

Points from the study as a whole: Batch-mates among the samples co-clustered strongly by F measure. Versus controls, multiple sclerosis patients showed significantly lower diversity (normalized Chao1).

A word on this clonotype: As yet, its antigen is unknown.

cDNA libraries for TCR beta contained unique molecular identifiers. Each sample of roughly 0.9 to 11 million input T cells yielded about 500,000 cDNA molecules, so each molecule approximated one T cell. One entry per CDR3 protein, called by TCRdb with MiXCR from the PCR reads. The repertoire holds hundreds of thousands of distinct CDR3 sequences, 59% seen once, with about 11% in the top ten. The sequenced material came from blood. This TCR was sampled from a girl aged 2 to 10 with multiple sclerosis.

The CDR3 protein is CASSFFGQGGQNIQYF. As DNA, the CDR3 is TGCGCCAGCAGCTTTTTTGGACAGGGTGGGCAAAACATTCAGTACTTC. The gene calls are TRBV5-1 and TRBJ2-7; 8 bases fit TRBD1. The DNA end lines up better with TRBJ2-4; the J call may be wrong. The CDR3 is 16 amino acids. In germline, CDR1 is SGHRS, CDR2 YFSETQ.